This T cell receptor (beta chain) was obtained from a study of identical twins. V was pared by 2 bases and J by 3 bases, with 9 bases of the junction left unmatched. Per the germline V gene, CDR1 is SGHAT and CDR2 is FQDESV (reference sequence). This CDR3 comprises 18 residues. Via MiXCR, TCRdb re-called the 5' RACE reads, giving one row per CDR3 protein. This sample has about 570,000 distinct CDR3 sequences; approximately 10% occur once, and the top ten carry 2.5% to 3.5%. This clonotype was counted ten times or more. The antigen is not known. General study findings and limits: Fewer insertions were carried by abundant cord blood beta clonotypes, but none was seen in memory repertoires.

These data are also associated with another study on yellow fever vaccine responses in identical twins.

The sequence came from a woman aged 18-29 years in good health. The chain uses TRBV11-1 and TRBJ2-1; 11 bases are shared with TRBD2. Sequenced sample: PBMCs. CDR3 sequence reads: CASSLFSGLAAGYNEQFF. CDR3 bases: TGTGCCAGCAGCTTATTTTCGGGACTAGCGGCCGGCTACAATGAGCAGTTCTTC.